A selection of T cell receptor beta chains follows, all from one sample in a study of blood T cell repertoires in COVID-19. Profiled with immunoSEQ multiplex PCR; TCRdb holds only in-frame clones, not every one. The table shows fewer than 120,000 clones, with 72% occurring only once. The sequencing sample was made of peripheral blood. The source of these receptors is a woman aged 55-75 years with acute or convalescent COVID-19. Both conserved end residues are part of each CDR3. The D gene is left open where the match is weak. Clone size is shown for a subset of rows, as once, few, many or a class of expanded clone.

>TRBD1|TRBV5-3|NA|TRBJ1-1
CACKSQGARDTEAFF
TGTGCCTGTAAAAGCCAGGGGGCCCGGGACACTGAAGCTTTCTTT
>TRBD1|TRBV7-3|NA|TRBJ1-1
CASSSQGRENTEAFF
TGTGCCAGCAGCTCACAGGGGCGGGAGAACACTGAAGCTTTCTTT
>TRBD2|TRBV28|NA|TRBJ2-3
CASSTLAGGKADTQYF
TGTGCCAGCAGTACCTTGGCGGGGGGGAAGGCAGATACGCAGTATTTT
>NA|TRBV10-3|NA|TRBJ2-7
CAIRGAGEQYF
TGTGCCATCAGGGGGGCCGGGGAGCAGTACTTC
>TRBD1|TRBV3-1/TRBV3-2|NA|TRBJ2-7
CASSQTGIYEQYF
TGTGCCAGCAGCCAGACAGGGATCTACGAGCAGTACTTC
>TRBD1|TRBV19|NA|TRBJ2-5
CASSIWDSAGETQYF
TGTGCCAGTAGTATATGGGACAGTGCTGGGGAGACCCAGTACTTC
>NA|TRBV7-2|once|TRBJ2-2
CASSFKQGTGELFF
TGTGCCAGCAGCTTCAAACAGGGCACCGGGGAGCTGTTTTTT
>TRBD2|TRBV11-2|NA|TRBJ2-1
CASSLGAGPYNEQFF
TGTGCCAGCAGCTTAGGAGCGGGGCCCTACAATGAGCAGTTCTTC
>NA|TRBV6-2/TRBV6-3|NA|TRBJ2-7
CASSYSTGAYEQYF
TGTGCCAGCAGTTACTCGACCGGGGCCTACGAGCAGTACTTC
>NA|TRBV4-2|NA|TRBJ2-7
CASSQKGDYEQYF
TGTGCCAGCAGCCAGAAAGGAGACTACGAGCAGTACTTC
>NA|TRBV7-8|NA|TRBJ1-5
CASSSAPGVSQPQHF
TGTGCCAGCAGCTCCGCCCCAGGGGTTAGTCAGCCCCAGCATTTT
>TRBD1|TRBV6-1|NA|TRBJ1-3
CASSDTGGFGNTIYF
TGTGCCAGCAGTGACACAGGGGGCTTTGGAAACACCATATATTTT
>NA|TRBV5-1|NA|TRBJ2-3
CASSLAVPSTDTQYF
TGCGCCAGCAGCTTAGCGGTACCTAGCACAGATACGCAGTATTTT
>NA|TRBV7-2|NA|TRBJ1-5
CASSPTVGRGNQPQHF
TGTGCCAGCAGCCCGACGGTAGGGAGAGGCAATCAGCCCCAGCATTTT
>TRBD2|TRBV7-6|NA|TRBJ2-5
CASSFQPVRRGGAGETQYF
TGTGCCAGCAGCTTCCAACCTGTGCGGCGCGGGGGGGCCGGGGAGACCCAGTACTTC
>TRBD2|TRBV18|NA|TRBJ2-1
CASSPPSGGNEQFF
TGTGCCAGCTCACCACCGTCGGGGGGGAATGAGCAGTTCTTC
>NA|TRBV7-9|NA|TRBJ1-5
CASSPRGAPGGSQPQHF
TGTGCCAGCAGCCCAAGGGGGGCACCGGGGGGCTCTCAGCCCCAGCATTTT
>NA|TRBV3-1/TRBV3-2|NA|TRBJ1-6
CASSHFPMSNSPLHF
TGTGCCAGCAGCCATTTCCCGATGAGTAATTCACCCCTCCACTTT
>TRBD2|TRBV19|NA|TRBJ2-3
CASSIGLAGGRADTQYF
TGTGCCAGTAGTATAGGTCTAGCGGGGGGCCGCGCAGATACGCAGTATTTT
>TRBD1|TRBV28|few|TRBJ2-4
CASNPGGQGGNIQYF
TGTGCCAGCAATCCAGGGGGACAGGGCGGGAACATTCAGTACTTC
>NA|TRBV7-9|NA|TRBJ2-7
CASSTGFHEQYF
TGTGCCAGCAGTACAGGGTTCCACGAGCAGTACTTC
>NA|TRBV7-8|NA|TRBJ1-1
CASSPAVVRAEAFF
TGTGCCAGCAGCCCAGCTGTTGTTAGAGCTGAAGCTTTCTTT
>NA|TRBV5-1|NA|TRBJ1-1
CASSLRVVNTEAFF
TGCGCCAGCAGCCTGCGGGTTGTGAACACTGAAGCTTTCTTT
>NA|TRBV20-1|NA|TRBJ1-4
CSARARQAFF
TGCAGTGCTAGGGCACGACAGGCTTTTTTT
>TRBD2|TRBV19|NA|TRBJ2-5
CASSPRNPLAGETQYF
TGTGCCAGTAGTCCCCGCAACCCCCTAGCGGGTGAGACCCAGTACTTC
>NA|TRBV18|once|TRBJ1-1
CASSQITLDTEAFF
TGTGCCAGCTCACAGATCACCCTAGACACTGAAGCTTTCTTT
>NA|TRBV5-1|once|TRBJ2-2
CASSLERRVLGPGELFF
TGCGCCAGCAGCTTGGAGAGGAGAGTTTTGGGGCCCGGGGAGCTGTTTTTT